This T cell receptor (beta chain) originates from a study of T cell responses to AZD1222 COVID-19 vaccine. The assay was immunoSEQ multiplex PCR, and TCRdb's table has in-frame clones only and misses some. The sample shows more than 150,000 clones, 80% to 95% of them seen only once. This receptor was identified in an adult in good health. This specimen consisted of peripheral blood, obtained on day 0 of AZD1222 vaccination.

The CDR3 DNA sequence: TGCGCCAGCAGCCAAGAAGCAGGTTATAGCAATCAGCCCCAGCATTTT. Translation gives CASSQEAGYSNQPQHF. This chain connects TRBV4-1 to TRBJ1-5; unclear D gene. Germline CDR1 reads MGHRA; CDR2 reads YSYEKL. V lost 0 bases and J lost 0, with 9 bases in between. The CDR3 covers 16 residues.